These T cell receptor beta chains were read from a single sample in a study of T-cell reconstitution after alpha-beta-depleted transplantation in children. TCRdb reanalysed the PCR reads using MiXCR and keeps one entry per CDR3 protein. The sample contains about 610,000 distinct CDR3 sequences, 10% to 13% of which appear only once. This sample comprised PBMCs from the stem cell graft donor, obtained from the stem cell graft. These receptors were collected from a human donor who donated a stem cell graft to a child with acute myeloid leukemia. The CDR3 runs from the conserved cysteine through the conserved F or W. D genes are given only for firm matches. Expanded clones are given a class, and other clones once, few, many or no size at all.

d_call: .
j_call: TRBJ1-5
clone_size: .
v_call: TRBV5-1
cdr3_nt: TGCGCCAGCAGCTTGGAGACAAGGGATCAGCCCCAGCATTTT
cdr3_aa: CASSLETRDQPQHF

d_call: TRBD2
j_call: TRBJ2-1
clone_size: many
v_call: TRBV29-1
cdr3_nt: TGCAGCGTTGAACTTGTGGGACTAGGCCCCCGGGGGCAGTTCTTC
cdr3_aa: CSVELVGLGPRGQFF

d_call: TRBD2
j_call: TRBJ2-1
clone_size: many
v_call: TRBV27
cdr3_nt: TGTGCCAGCAGTTTGATAGCGGGAGCGAATGAGCAGTTCTTC
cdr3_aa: CASSLIAGANEQFF

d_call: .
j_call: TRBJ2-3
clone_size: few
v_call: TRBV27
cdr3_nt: TGTGCCAGCAGTTTAAATGGCCGTCCAGGTACGCAGTATTTT
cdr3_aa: CASSLNGRPGTQYF

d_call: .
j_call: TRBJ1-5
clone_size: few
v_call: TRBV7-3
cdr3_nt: TGTGCCAGCAGTCCTGGGAGAAGTCAGCCCCAGCATTTT
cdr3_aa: CASSPGRSQPQHF

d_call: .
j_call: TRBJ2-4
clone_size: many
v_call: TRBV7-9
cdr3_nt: TGTGCCAGCAGCTTAGCTGGAATGGCGGGCAAAAACATTCAGTACTTC
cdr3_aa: CASSLAGMAGKNIQYF

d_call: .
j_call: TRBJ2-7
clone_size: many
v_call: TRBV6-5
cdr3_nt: TGTGCCAGCAGTCCCAGGGGTATCGAGCAGTACTTC
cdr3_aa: CASSPRGIEQYF

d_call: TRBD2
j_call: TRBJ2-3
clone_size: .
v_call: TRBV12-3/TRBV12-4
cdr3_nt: TGTGCCAGCAGTTTGAGCGGGAAGAGGACAGATACGCAGTATTTT
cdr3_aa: CASSLSGKRTDTQYF

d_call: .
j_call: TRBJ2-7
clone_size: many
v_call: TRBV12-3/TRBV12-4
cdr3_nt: TGTGCCAGCAGGCAGGACTTCTACGAGCAGTACTTC
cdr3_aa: CASRQDFYEQYF

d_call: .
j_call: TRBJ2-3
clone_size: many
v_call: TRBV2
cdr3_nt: TGTGCCAGCAGTGCCGTGGCGGGATACACAGATACGCAGTATTTT
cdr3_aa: CASSAVAGYTDTQYF

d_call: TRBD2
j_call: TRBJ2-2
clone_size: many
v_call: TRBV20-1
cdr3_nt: TGCAGTGCTAGAGATTCCGGGGCGGGAGGAGGAACCGGGGAGCTGTTTTTT
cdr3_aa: CSARDSGAGGGTGELFF

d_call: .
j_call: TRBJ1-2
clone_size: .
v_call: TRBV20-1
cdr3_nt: TGCAGTGCTAGAGATCCGGGGGAGGATGGCTACACCTTC
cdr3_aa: CSARDPGEDGYTF

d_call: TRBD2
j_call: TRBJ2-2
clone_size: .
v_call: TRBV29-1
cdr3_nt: TGCAGCGTAGAAAAACTAGCGGGAGGTTCCGGGGAGCTGTTTTTT
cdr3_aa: CSVEKLAGGSGELFF

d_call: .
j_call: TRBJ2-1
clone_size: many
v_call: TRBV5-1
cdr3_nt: TGCGCCAGCAGCTTGGAGGTCTACAATGAGCAGTTCTTC
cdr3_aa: CASSLEVYNEQFF

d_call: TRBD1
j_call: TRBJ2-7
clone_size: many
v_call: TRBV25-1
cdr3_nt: TGTGCCAGCGGCCGGGACAGCAGTACCTACGAGCAGTACTTC
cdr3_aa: CASGRDSSTYEQYF

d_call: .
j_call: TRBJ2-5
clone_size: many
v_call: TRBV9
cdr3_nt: TGTGCCAGCAGCGTAGAACCCGGAAAGACCCAGTACTTC
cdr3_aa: CASSVEPGKTQYF

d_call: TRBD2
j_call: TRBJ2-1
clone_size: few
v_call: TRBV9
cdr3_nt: TGTGCCAGCAGGCCCGGGACTAGAAATGAGCAGTTCTTC
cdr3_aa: CASRPGTRNEQFF

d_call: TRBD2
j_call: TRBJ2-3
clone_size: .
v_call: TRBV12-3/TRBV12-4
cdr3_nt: TGTACCAGCCGCCGGGGAGGGACAGATACGCAGTATTTT
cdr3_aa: CTSRRGGTDTQYF

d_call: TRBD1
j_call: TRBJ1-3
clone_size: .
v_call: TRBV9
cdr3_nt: TGTGCCAGCAGCGACAGGGGGATATCTGGAAACACCATATATTTT
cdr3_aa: CASSDRGISGNTIYF

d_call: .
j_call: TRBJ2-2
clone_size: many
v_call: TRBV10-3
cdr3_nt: TGTGCCATCAGGGGAGCCGTAGCCGGCACCGGGGAGCTGTTTTTT
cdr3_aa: CAIRGAVAGTGELFF

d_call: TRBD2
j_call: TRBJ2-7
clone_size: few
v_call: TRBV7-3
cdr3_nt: TGTGCCAGCAGCCCCTCAGCGGGAGGGCCCTACGAGCAGTACTTC
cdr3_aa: CASSPSAGGPYEQYF

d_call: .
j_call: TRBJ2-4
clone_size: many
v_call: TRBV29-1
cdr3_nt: TGCAGCGTTGGGGCAGGGGTCGGAAACATTCAGTACTTC
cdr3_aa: CSVGAGVGNIQYF

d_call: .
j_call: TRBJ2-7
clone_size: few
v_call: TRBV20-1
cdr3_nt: TGCAGTATCCCCTCCTCTTACGAGCAGTACTTC
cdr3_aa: CSIPSSYEQYF

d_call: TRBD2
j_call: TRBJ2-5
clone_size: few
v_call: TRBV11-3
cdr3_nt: TGTGCCAGCAGCTCTCCTATAGCGGGAGGGGGTGAGACCCAGTACTTC
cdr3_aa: CASSSPIAGGGETQYF

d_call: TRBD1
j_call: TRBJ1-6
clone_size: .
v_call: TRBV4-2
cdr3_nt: TGTGCCAGCAGCCGTTACGGGACAGGGACGGGATCACCCCTCCACTTT
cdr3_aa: CASSRYGTGTGSPLHF

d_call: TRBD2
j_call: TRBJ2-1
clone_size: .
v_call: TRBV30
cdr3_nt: TGTGCCTGGAGTGTGGGGACTAGCGGTGATGAGCAGTTCTTC
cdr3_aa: CAWSVGTSGDEQFF

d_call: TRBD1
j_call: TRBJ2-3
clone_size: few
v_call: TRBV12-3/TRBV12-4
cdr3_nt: TGTGCCAGCAGTCCAAGGGACAGGACAGATACGCAGTATTTT
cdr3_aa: CASSPRDRTDTQYF

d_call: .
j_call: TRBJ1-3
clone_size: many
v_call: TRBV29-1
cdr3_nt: TGCAGCGGGGAAGGACGGGAAAACACCATATATTTT
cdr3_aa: CSGEGRENTIYF

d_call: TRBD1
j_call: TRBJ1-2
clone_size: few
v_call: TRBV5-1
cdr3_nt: TGCGCCAGCAGATGGGACAGATCCTATGGCTACACCTTC
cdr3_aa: CASRWDRSYGYTF

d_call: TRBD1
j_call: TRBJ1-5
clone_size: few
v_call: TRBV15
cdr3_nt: TGTGCCACCAGCAAAAGGTGGGGACAGGGGCGACAACAGCCCCAGCATTTT
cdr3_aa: CATSKRWGQGRQQPQHF

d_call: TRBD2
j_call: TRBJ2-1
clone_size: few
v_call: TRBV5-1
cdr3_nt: TGCGCCAGCAGCTTTAACCCAGCGGGAGGGCCGAATGAGCAGTTCTTC
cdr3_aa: CASSFNPAGGPNEQFF

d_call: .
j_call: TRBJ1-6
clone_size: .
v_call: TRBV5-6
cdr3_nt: TGTGCCTGGGGACCAGGAGGGGCTACGGAGAATTCACCCCTCCACTTT
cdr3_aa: CAWGPGGATENSPLHF

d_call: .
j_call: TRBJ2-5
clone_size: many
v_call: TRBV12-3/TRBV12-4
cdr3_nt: TGTGCCAGCAGCCAACAGGGAAGAAAGGGGTTCCAAGAGACCCAGTACTTC
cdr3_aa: CASSQQGRKGFQETQYF

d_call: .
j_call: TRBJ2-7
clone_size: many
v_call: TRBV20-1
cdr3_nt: TGCAGTGCAGCGACGGGTCCCAACTACGAGCAGTACTTC
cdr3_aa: CSAATGPNYEQYF

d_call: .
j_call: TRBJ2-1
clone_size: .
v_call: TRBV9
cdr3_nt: TGTGCCAGCAGCGTAGGGGAAGCCGACCATGAGCAGTTCTTC
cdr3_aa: CASSVGEADHEQFF

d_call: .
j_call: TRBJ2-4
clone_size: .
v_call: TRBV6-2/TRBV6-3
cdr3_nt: TGTGCCAGCAGTTATCTTCCCATAGCCAAAAACATTCAGTACTTC
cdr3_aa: CASSYLPIAKNIQYF

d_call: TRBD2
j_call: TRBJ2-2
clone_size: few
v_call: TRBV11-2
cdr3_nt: TGTGCCAGCAGCCCCCCCGGACTAGCGGGAGGGCCCACCGGGGAGCTGTTTTTT
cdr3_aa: CASSPPGLAGGPTGELFF

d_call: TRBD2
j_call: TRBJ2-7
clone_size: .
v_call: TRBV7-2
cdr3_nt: TGTGCCAGCAGCTTAGCTAGCGGGAGGACGAGCGAGCAGTACTTC
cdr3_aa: CASSLASGRTSEQYF

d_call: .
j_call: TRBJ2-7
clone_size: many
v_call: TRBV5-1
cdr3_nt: TGCGCCAGCAGCTTAGGCAACTACGAGCAGTACTTC
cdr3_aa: CASSLGNYEQYF

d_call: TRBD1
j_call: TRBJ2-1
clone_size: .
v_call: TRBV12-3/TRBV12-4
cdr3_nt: TGTGCCAGCAGCCGGACCCGGGACAGGGGAAGGGATGAGCAGTTCTTC
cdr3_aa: CASSRTRDRGRDEQFF

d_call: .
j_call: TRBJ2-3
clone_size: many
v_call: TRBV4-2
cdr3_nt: TGTGCCAGCAGCTTCCGGCTCTCCCTCAGCACAGATACGCAGTATTTT
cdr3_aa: CASSFRLSLSTDTQYF